A single sample gave rise to the 32 T cell receptor beta chains below, sequenced in a study of blood T cell repertoires in COVID-19. The data were produced by immunoSEQ multiplex PCR, yet TCRdb's version contains in-frame clones alone and is incomplete. The table records roughly 29,000 clones, around 89% of them present only once. The material sequenced was peripheral blood. Source of these receptors: a human donor in a cohort sampled during active COVID-19.

The chain has TRBV7-9 and TRBJ1-4; 7 positions agree with TRBD1. V lost 5 bases, J lost 4 bases, and 10 bases stayed unmatched. This CDR3 comprises 16 residues. Germline CDR1 is SEHNR and CDR2 is FQNEAQ (reference sequence). The chain's CDR3 is CASSLGGGEFNEKLFF. CDR3 coding DNA: TGTGCCAGCAGCCTAGGAGGGGGCGAATTTAATGAAAAACTGTTTTTT.

This rearrangement joins TRBV3-1 (or the pseudogene TRBV3-2) to TRBJ2-3; 12 bases match TRBD2. Germline lookup yields CDR1 LGHDT and CDR2 YNNKEL (reference sequence). Trimming at V came to 3 bases and at J to 5 bases, leaving 3 bases not matched to a gene. The CDR3 length is 15 residues. As DNA, the CDR3 is TGTGCCAGCAGCCATCTAGCGGGGGGGCAAGATACGCAGTATTTT. Amino acids: CASSHLAGGQDTQYF.

This chain links TRBV10-2 with TRBJ1-3; D is undetermined. V gave up 3 bases and J gave up 0 bases, with 12 bases separating them. This CDR3 spans 16 amino acids. From germline, CDR1 is WSHSY and CDR2 SAAADI. The CDR3, as DNA: TGCGCCAGCAGTGATGGCCGGGGTAGCTCTGGAAACACCATATATTTT. It codes for CASSDGRGSSGNTIYF.

The rearrangement uses TRBV7-8 and TRBJ2-7; a weak D match, TRBD1 (6 bases). This CDR3 spans 16 amino acids. Germline V gene lookup returns CDR1 SGHVS and CDR2 FQNEAQ. V lost 2 bases and J 3 bases, leaving 17 bases between the germline ends. The CDR3 sequence is CASSLNGLGAIYEQYF. CDR3 sequence (DNA): TGTGCCAGCAGCTTAAATGGTCTGGGGGCCATCTACGAGCAGTACTTC.

CDR3: CASSQESQDPSYEQYF. The DNA for the CDR3 is TGCGCCAGCAGCCAAGAATCACAGGACCCTAGCTACGAGCAGTACTTC. J is TRBJ2-7 and V is TRBV4-3; possible D gene TRBD1, 5 bases. V was clipped by 0 bases and J by 3 bases, with 15 bases between them. Germline CDR1 and CDR2: LGHNA and YSLEER. The CDR3 length is 16 residues.

The rearrangement links TRBV4-3 to TRBJ1-4; D not resolved. Germline V CDR1 and CDR2: LGHNA, YSLEER. The ends were cut back, 6 bases at V and 0 bases at J, with 11 bases in the middle. CDR3 size: 15 residues. The CDR3 loop is CASSPAVTTNEKLFF. The DNA for the CDR3 is TGCGCCAGCAGTCCGGCGGTCACAACTAATGAAAAACTGTTTTTT.

This chain joins TRBV7-3 and TRBJ2-5; 7 nucleotides agree with TRBD1. From germline, CDR1 is SGHTA and CDR2 FQGTGA. V dropped 5 bases and J dropped 5; count of bases not matched to a gene: 5. The CDR3 covers 13 residues. The chain's CDR3 is CASSRQGGETQYF. For the CDR3, the DNA is TGTGCCAGCAGCCGACAGGGCGGGGAGACCCAGTACTTC.

The V call is TRBV3-1 (or the pseudogene TRBV3-2), the J call TRBJ2-3; tentatively, D is TRBD2 (6 bases). The CDR3 has 16 residues. The V gene lost 1 base and the J gene lost 2 bases, with 13 bases spanning the gap. Per the germline V gene, CDR1 is LGHDT and CDR2 is YNNKEL (reference sequence). This CDR3 reads CASSQAGGEITDTQYF. Here the CDR3 DNA reads TGTGCCAGCAGCCAAGCGGGCGGGGAGATCACAGATACGCAGTATTTT.

The V call is TRBV9, the J call TRBJ1-2; possible D gene TRBD1, 6 bases. The CDR3 is made up of 13 amino acids. V lost 4 bases and J 8 bases, leaving 15 bases between the germline ends. Germline V gene lookup returns CDR1 SGDLS and CDR2 YYNGEE. CDR3 in DNA: TGTGCCAGCAGCTCGGGGGGCGAGGGAGGCTACACCTTC. It specifies CASSSGGEGGYTF. Filled out from reference TRBV9 and TRBJ1-2, the complete variable domain reads DSGVTQTPKHLITATGQRVTLRCSPRSGDLSVYWYQQSLDQGLQFLIQYYNGEERAKGNILERFSAQQFPDLHSELNLSSLELGDSALYFCASSSGGEGGYTFGSGTRLTVV.

The chain links TRBV6-2 or TRBV6-3 to TRBJ2-3, with 10 bases matching TRBD2. Germline CDR1 reads MNHEY; CDR2 reads SVGEGT. The CDR3 contains 16 residues. V lost 2 bases and J lost 1; bases outside the gene matches: 3. CDR3 bases: TGTGCCAGCAGTTACCCGGGGACTAGCGGCACAGATACGCAGTATTTT. Translating it yields CASSYPGTSGTDTQYF.

This chain joins TRBV4-1 and TRBJ2-3; tentatively, D is TRBD1 (6 bases). CDR1 and CDR2 (germline): MGHRA, YSYEKL. The V end lost 3 bases, the J end lost 0 bases, and 19 bases lay between the germline ends. CDR3 size: 18 residues. The CDR3 DNA is TGCGCCAGCAGCCAGTCTACTCGACCAGGGGTTAGCACAGATACGCAGTATTTT. Amino acid sequence: CASSQSTRPGVSTDTQYF.

J is TRBJ2-7 and V is TRBV24-1; 8 bases are shared with TRBD1. The CDR3 is made up of 15 amino acids. Germline CDR1 and CDR2: KGHDR and SFDVKD. With 3 bases clipped from V and 2 bases from J, the junction kept 5 bases outside the gene matches. The CDR3 sequence: CATSDNGQGPYEQYF. CDR3 nucleotide sequence: TGTGCCACCAGTGATAACGGACAGGGCCCCTACGAGCAGTACTTC.

J is TRBJ1-6 and V is TRBV6-6; D not certain. The CDR3 has 14 amino acids. V was trimmed by 4 bases and J by 7 bases, leaving 11 bases between them. Per germline, CDR1 MNHNY and CDR2 SVGAGI (reference sequence). The CDR3 loop reads CASSFPEENSPLHF. The CDR3 DNA reads as TGTGCCAGCAGTTTCCCAGAGGAAAATTCACCCCTCCACTTT.

Only one count was recorded for this clone. V gene TRBV6-1 combines with J gene TRBJ2-7; D perhaps matches TRBD2 (7 bases). Trimming pared 3 bases from V and 4 bases from J, leaving 13 bases between. The CDR3 sequence is 14 residues long. Germline loops: CDR1 MNHNS, CDR2 SASEGT. The CDR3 DNA reads TGTGCCAGCAGTGATGGGGGGGGGCGGTACGAGCAGTACTTC. Translated: CASSDGGGRYEQYF.

The V gene is TRBV6-5, the J gene TRBJ2-3, with unresolved D. This CDR3 has 13 amino acids. Germline CDR1 is MNHEY and CDR2 is SVGAGI. The V and J ends lost 7 bases and 1 base respectively, with 9 bases between them. This chain's CDR3 is CASIGAGTDTQYF. The CDR3 DNA reads as TGTGCCAGCATCGGCGCGGGCACAGATACGCAGTATTTT.

This sequence joins TRBV5-6 and TRBJ2-7; 10 bases are shared with TRBD1. The CDR3 length is 14 residues. CDR1 and CDR2 (germline): SGHDT, YYEEEE. V dropped 5 bases and J dropped 7; count of bases not matched to a gene: 9. The CDR3 reads CASRRTGGFREQYF. The CDR3 coding sequence is TGTGCCAGCAGAAGGACAGGGGGTTTTAGGGAGCAGTACTTC.

V usage is TRBV9 and J usage is TRBJ1-6, with D maybe TRBD1 (5 bases). The CDR3 runs 16 residues. V shed 0 bases and J shed 7 bases, with 14 bases lying between them. The V gene's germline CDR1 is SGDLS and CDR2 YYNGEE. This chain's CDR3 is CASSVATQGINSPLHF. Written as DNA, the CDR3 is TGTGCCAGCAGCGTAGCTACGCAGGGAATAAATTCACCCCTCCACTTT.

There are a few counts of this clone. In DNA, the CDR3 is TGCGCCAGCAGCCGAATGGGAGGGGAAAAACTGTTTTTT. Translated, it gives CASSRMGGEKLFF. This sequence joins TRBV4-1 and TRBJ1-4; no clear D gene. Germline V gene lookup returns CDR1 MGHRA and CDR2 YSYEKL. There are 13 residues in the CDR3. The V gene lost 4 bases and the J gene lost 8 bases, with 11 bases spanning the gap.

V usage is TRBV5-5 and J usage is TRBJ2-2; D call uncertain. Germline V gives CDR1 SGHKS, CDR2 YYEKEE (reference sequence). The CDR3 is 14 amino acids. Trimming took off 1 base at V and 4 bases at J, with 8 bases between the two ends. CDR3 DNA: TGTGCCAGCAGCTTGATTTCCGGCACCGGGGAGCTGTTTTTT. Amino acids: CASSLISGTGELFF.

The chain couples TRBV5-4 to TRBJ2-3; no firm D call. Germline V gene lookup returns CDR1 SGHNT and CDR2 YYREEE (reference sequence). The CDR3 contains 12 residues. The germline V and J ends were trimmed by 1 base and 8 bases, with 8 bases remaining between them. CDR3 DNA: TGTGCCAGCAGCTTGTCAGATGGTACGCAGTATTTT. Its protein is CASSLSDGTQYF.

The V call is TRBV19, the J call TRBJ1-2; D is undetermined. Trimming pared 5 bases from V and 3 bases from J, leaving 16 bases between. The length of the CDR3 is 15 residues. CDR1 is LNHDA, CDR2 SQIVND, per germline (reference sequence). CDR3 amino acids: CASSAAETDYYGYTF. CDR3 nucleotide sequence: TGTGCCAGTAGTGCCGCCGAGACCGACTACTATGGCTACACCTTC.

The chain links TRBV18 to TRBJ2-5; D perhaps matches TRBD2 (6 bases). CDR3 length: 16 amino acids. The V gene lost 6 bases and the J gene lost 1 base, with 18 bases spanning the gap. In germline, CDR1 is KGHSH, CDR2 LQKENI. CDR3 DNA sequence: TGTGCCAGCTCCGGAGGGCCCGGAGGGGTCCAAGAGACCCAGTACTTC. Its translation: CASSGGPGGVQETQYF.

This clone was counted a single time. The chain joins TRBV30 to TRBJ1-1, with D possibly being TRBD1 (6 bases). The CDR3 runs to 16 residues. In germline, CDR1 is GTSNPN, CDR2 SVGIG (reference sequence). V was shortened by 0 bases and J by 5 bases, with 19 bases between the two germline ends. DNA for the CDR3: TGTGCCTGGAGTGTGCCCGGGACACCTAGCGGGACTGAAGCTTTCTTT. This sequence encodes CAWSVPGTPSGTEAFF. Complete variable domain (other parts from reference TRBV30 and TRBJ1-1): SQTIHQWPATLVQPVGSPLSLECTVEGTSNPNLYWYRQAAGRGLQLLFYSVGIGQISSEVPQNLSASRPQDRQFILSSKKLLLSDSGFYLCAWSVPGTPSGTEAFFGQGTRLTVV.

The V gene is TRBV3-1 (or the pseudogene TRBV3-2), the J gene TRBJ2-1; TRBD2 agrees at 9 bases. The CDR3 covers 18 residues. Unmatched junction bases numbered 21, after V lost 4 bases and J lost 11 bases. Germline lookup yields CDR1 LGHDT and CDR2 YNNKEL (reference sequence). The chain's CDR3 is CASSRYFVSSGGGDQQFF. The CDR3 region has the DNA TGTGCCAGCAGCCGCTATTTCGTGAGTAGCGGGGGCGGGGATCAGCAGTTCTTC.

This sequence joins TRBV19 and TRBJ1-1; 7 nucleotides align to TRBD1. Germline V CDR1 and CDR2: LNHDA, SQIVND (reference sequence). V was pared by 6 bases and J by 7 bases, with 2 bases of the junction left unmatched. This CDR3 is built from 11 residues. CDR3 coding DNA: TGTGCCAGTAGCGACAGGGTTGAAGCTTTCTTT. It specifies CASSDRVEAFF.

This chain links TRBV29-1 with TRBJ1-1, with TRBD1 matching over 7 bases. The length of the CDR3 is 13 residues. V was clipped by 5 bases and J by 5 bases; unmatched bases: 8. Germline lookup yields CDR1 SQVTM and CDR2 ANQGSEA. CDR3: CSVLGQMGTEAFF. The CDR3 DNA reads as TGCAGCGTTTTGGGACAGATGGGAACTGAAGCTTTCTTT.

The CDR3 loop reads CASSLLGKNTEAFF. The CDR3 DNA reads as TGTGCCAGCAGCTTGCTCGGGAAGAACACTGAAGCTTTCTTT. V is TRBV5-4 and J is TRBJ1-1, with D hard to call. The germline V gene has CDR1 SGHNT and CDR2 YYREEE (reference sequence). V was clipped by 1 base and J by 1 base, with 8 bases between them. The CDR3 loop spans 14 amino acids. Together with reference TRBV5-4 and TRBJ1-1, the CDR3 gives the full variable domain: ETGVTQSPTHLIKTRGQQVTLRCSSQSGHNTVSWYQQALGQGPQFIFQYYREEENGRGNFPPRFSGLQFPNYSSELNVNALELDDSALYLCASSLLGKNTEAFFGQGTRLTVV.

This chain connects TRBV7-9 to TRBJ1-1; 8 bases are a match to TRBD1. Germline CDR1 SEHNR, CDR2 FQNEAQ (reference sequence). V trimming: 4 bases; J trimming: 5 bases; junction bases outside the gene matches: 9. This CDR3 is 15 amino acids long. CDR3 DNA: TGTGCCAGCAGCTCCTCGGGGACAGGCCTTACTGAAGCTTTCTTT. This gives the protein CASSSSGTGLTEAFF.

This chain connects TRBV5-6 to TRBJ2-5; unclear D gene. Trimming shortened V by 0 bases and J by 0 bases, and 9 bases separated the two germline ends. CDR3 length: 15 amino acids. CDR1 and CDR2 from the germline V gene are SGHDT and YYEEEE. CDR3 nucleotide sequence: TGTGCCAGCAGCTTGGATGTACGGGACCAAGAGACCCAGTACTTC. This translates into CASSLDVRDQETQYF.

The V gene is TRBV30, the J gene TRBJ2-3; TRBD1 is a possible D gene (6 bases). The CDR3 consists of 15 residues. The germline gives CDR1 GTSNPN, CDR2 SVGIG (reference sequence). The germline V and J ends were trimmed by 1 base and 2 bases, with 13 bases remaining between them. CDR3 in DNA: TGTGCCTGGAGTGCGAAAACAGGGCCCACAGATACGCAGTATTTT. Protein product: CAWSAKTGPTDTQYF.

A note on this clone: The junction does not match germline at one end; this may be a read error. This chain connects TRBV5-1 to TRBJ1-6, with 8 bases matching TRBD1. The CDR3 runs 17 residues. Per germline, CDR1 SGHRS and CDR2 YFSETQ. CDR3 amino acids: CASSLAEQGAYNSSLHF. As DNA, the CDR3 is TGCGCCAGCAGCTTGGCCGAGCAGGGGGCGTATAATTCATCCCTCCACTTT.

V gene TRBV4-2 combines with J gene TRBJ1-6; D is uncertain. Trimming shortened V by 4 bases and J by 10 bases, and 20 bases separated the two germline ends. In germline, CDR1 is LGHNA, CDR2 YNFKEQ. The CDR3 extends over 16 amino acids. CDR3 amino acids: CASSRGGGQVRSPLHF. The CDR3 DNA follows: TGTGCCAGCAGCCGCGGAGGCGGGCAGGTTAGATCACCCCTCCACTTT.